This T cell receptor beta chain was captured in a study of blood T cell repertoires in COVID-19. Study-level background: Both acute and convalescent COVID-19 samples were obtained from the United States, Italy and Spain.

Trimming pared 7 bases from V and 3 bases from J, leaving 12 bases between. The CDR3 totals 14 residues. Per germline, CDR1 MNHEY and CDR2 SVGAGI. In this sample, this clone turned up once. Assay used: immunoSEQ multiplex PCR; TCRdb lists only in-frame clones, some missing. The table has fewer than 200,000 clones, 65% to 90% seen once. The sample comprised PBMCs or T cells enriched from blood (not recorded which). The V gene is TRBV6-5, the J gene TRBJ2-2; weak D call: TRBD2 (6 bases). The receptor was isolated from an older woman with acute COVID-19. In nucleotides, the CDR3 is TGTGCCAGCAAGGGGACTGTTGACACCGGGGAGCTGTTTTTT. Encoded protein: CASKGTVDTGELFF.